This entry features one T cell receptor (beta chain) sequence. Trimming stripped 4 bases from V and 7 bases from J, with 17 bases between. CDR3 length: 14 residues. The germline gives CDR1 SGHRS, CDR2 YFSETQ. Sequencing used immunoSEQ multiplex PCR; TCRdb keeps in-frame clones, though not all of them. The top ten hold around 2.5% of the sample, which has some 42,000 clones, 75% to 85% seen once. This sample stems from a study of OX40 agonist ivuxolimab in advanced cancers. The chain couples TRBV5-1 to TRBJ1-2; D might be TRBD1 (6 bases). The source material was CD4+ or CD8+ T cells sorted from blood, sampled in a trial of the OX40 agonist ivuxolimab. The receptor comes from an adult with an advanced solid tumor such as melanoma, head and neck, liver or kidney cancer. DNA for the CDR3: TGCGCCAGCAGCCTCCGGGCGGACAGCGGTGGCTACACCTTC. It specifies CASSLRADSGGYTF.